This T cell receptor (beta chain) appears in the sequencing data of a study of T cells expressing NK-cell markers. As for the study in general: Seven of the eight sequenced donors were HCMV-seropositive; one was seronegative.

TCRdb re-called the 5' RACE reads; every CDR3 protein appears as one record, without DNA. The table lists some 500,000 distinct CDR3 sequences. The TCR comes from a woman aged 45-65 years in good health. The sample comprised blood T cells: a sorted CD56 or NKG2C T cell subset, CD4+ or CD8+ T cells, or bulk PBMC T cells (not recorded which).

CDR3 loop: CASSGGANNEQFF. This chain uses TRBV6-5 with TRBJ2-1; TCRdb names TRBD2, which stays unverified in the absence of DNA. Germline-derived CDR1 and CDR2 are MNHEY and SVGAGI. CDR3 length: 13 amino acids.